This T cell receptor (beta chain) is drawn from a study of T-cell memory formation after mild COVID-19. Study-wide points: Some responding clones appeared in pre-infection memory, suggesting cross-reactive memory joined.

This clonotype turned up a few times. Its specificity is not known. This CDR3 region has 16 residues. The trim removed 0 bases at V and 5 bases at J, leaving 8 bases unmatched. CDR1 SGHRS and CDR2 YFSETQ come from the germline V gene. Via MiXCR, TCRdb re-called the 5' RACE reads, giving one row per CDR3 protein. The table includes hundreds of thousands of distinct CDR3 sequences, around 15% detected once. The specimen sequenced was PBMCs or a T cell subset sorted from them (not recorded which). The TCR comes from a man between 18 and 29 years old who had mild COVID-19 (a few samples of this study predate the infection). Cell type and time point are not known. V gene TRBV5-1 combines with J gene TRBJ2-5, with TRBD1 matching over 9 bases. CDR3: CASSLGGQGTVETQYF. In nucleotides, the CDR3 is TGCGCCAGCAGCTTGGGGGGACAGGGTACAGTGGAGACCCAGTACTTC.